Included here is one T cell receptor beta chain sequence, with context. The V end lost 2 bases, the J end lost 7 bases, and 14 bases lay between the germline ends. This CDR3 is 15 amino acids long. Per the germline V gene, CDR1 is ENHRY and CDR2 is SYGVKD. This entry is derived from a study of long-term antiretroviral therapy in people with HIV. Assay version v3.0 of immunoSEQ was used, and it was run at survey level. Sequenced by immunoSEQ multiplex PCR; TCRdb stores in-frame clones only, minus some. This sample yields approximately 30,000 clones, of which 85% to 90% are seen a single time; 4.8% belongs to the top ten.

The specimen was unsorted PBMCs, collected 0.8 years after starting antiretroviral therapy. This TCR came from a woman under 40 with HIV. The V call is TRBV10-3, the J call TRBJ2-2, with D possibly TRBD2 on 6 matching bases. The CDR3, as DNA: TGTGCCATCAGTGAGCCCACGTCGCGGGGCGGGGAGCTGTTTTTT. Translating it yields CAISEPTSRGGELFF.